This T cell receptor beta chain is drawn from a study of blood T cell repertoires in COVID-19. About the study: T cells, B-cell-depleted T cells, or PBMCs supplied cDNA or gDNA.

Original data processing: Amplification of reference gene primers provided the estimated nucleated cell counts. Repertoires were generated with immunoSEQ multiplex PCR, while TCRdb's copy carries only in-frame clones and drops some. V, J and clone size reflect that table, while D and trimming were determined from the DNA. The table includes 200,000 or so clones, more than 65% detected once. All enrollees were roughly 18 to 89 years old and from roughly 26 US areas. Participants' own reports of clinical history determined their cohort assignment. The material sequenced was PBMCs or T cells enriched from blood (not recorded which). The TCR sequence derives from a man aged 40-50 years who had recovered from COVID-19.

CDR3 sequence (DNA): TGTGCCAGCAGCCCGGACAGGGTATGGGGCTACACCTTC. Protein product: CASSPDRVWGYTF. The V and J genes are TRBV7-2 and TRBJ1-2, with TRBD1 identical over 8 bases. The CDR3 runs to 13 residues. Trimming took 5 bases from V and 8 from J; bases not matched to a gene: 7. Germline loops: CDR1 SGHTA, CDR2 FQGNSA.